A selection of T cell receptor beta chains follows, all from one sample in a study of CD4 T cells in relation to SARS-CoV-2 and coronaviruses. Here immunoSEQ multiplex PCR was the method, and the copy in TCRdb shows in-frame clones only, minus some. Seen here are 20,000 to 25,000 clones, 60% to 80% observed once, and the top ten hold 15% to 20%. Antigens of these TCRs are unknown. The sequenced sample was CD4+ T cells from PBMCs, cultured in vitro. Receptors originate from a human donor in good health. Both conserved end residues are part of each CDR3. The D gene is left open where the match is weak. Clone size, where shown, is once, few, many, or a class for clones that have expanded.

CDR3 DNA	CDR3 protein	D gene	CDR3 length	clone size	V gene	J gene
TGTGCCAGCCGTGTGTCTGGGGCCAACGTCCTGACTTTC	CASRVSGANVLTF	-	13	few	TRBV7-3	TRBJ2-6
TGTGCCAGCAGCGTTGCTAGCGAAAGAAGTGAGCAGTTCTTC	CASSVASERSEQFF	-	14	few	TRBV6-5	TRBJ2-1
TGTGCCAGCAGCTGGGAGGCGGGAGGCGAGCAGTACTTC	CASSWEAGGEQYF	TRBD2	13	-	TRBV7-6	TRBJ2-7
TGTGCCAGCAGTGAAAGGGGGGCGGTTGGCCTAACTCGAGCCAAAAACATTCAGTACTTC	CASSERGAVGLTRAKNIQYF	-	20	-	TRBV6-1	TRBJ2-4
TGTGCCAGCAGAGAACAGGGGATTGGAACTGAAGCTTTCTTT	CASREQGIGTEAFF	TRBD1	14	-	TRBV3-1/TRBV3-2	TRBJ1-1
TGTGCCAGCTCACCCTCGGGGGGGCTCGAGCAGTACTTC	CASSPSGGLEQYF	TRBD2	13	-	TRBV18	TRBJ2-7
TGTGCCAGTAGCTTTTCGTGGCGGGACAATGAGCAGTTCTTC	CASSFSWRDNEQFF	-	14	-	TRBV19	TRBJ2-1
TGTGCCAGCAGCCAGGGGGAGAACACTGAAGCTTTCTTT	CASSQGENTEAFF	TRBD1	13	-	TRBV2	TRBJ1-1
TGTGCCAGCAGCCAAGCCCCCTTTGGGGCTGGGGCCAACGTCCTGACTTTC	CASSQAPFGAGANVLTF	-	17	-	TRBV3-1/TRBV3-2	TRBJ2-6
TGTGCCAGCAGCCAAGTTTTTCAGGGTACCACTGAAGCTTTCTTT	CASSQVFQGTTEAFF	-	15	-	TRBV3-1/TRBV3-2	TRBJ1-1
TGTGCCAGCAGCTTGGCCGAGTACGAGCAGTACTTC	CASSLAEYEQYF	-	12	-	TRBV5-5	TRBJ2-7
TGTGCCAGTAGTGGGGCAGGAGGTAACACTGAAGCTTTCTTT	CASSGAGGNTEAFF	-	14	once	TRBV19	TRBJ1-1
TGTGCCTGGAGTGTAACACCGCAGGGAAATGAGCAGTTCTTC	CAWSVTPQGNEQFF	-	14	-	TRBV30	TRBJ2-1
TGTGCCAGAGCCAAATCAGTTTGTGCAGGGGAGGCCTACGAGCAGTACTTC	CARAKSVCAGEAYEQYF	-	17	few	TRBV19	TRBJ2-7
TGTGCCAGCAGCGGACCCTATAATTCACCCCTCCACTTT	CASSGPYNSPLHF	-	13	few	TRBV27	TRBJ1-6
TGTGCCTGGACCACGGACACCAGAGACACCATATATTTT	CAWTTDTRDTIYF	-	13	few	TRBV30	TRBJ1-3
TGTGCCAGCAGTGAGGAGAGCAACTCCTACAATGAGCAGTTCTTC	CASSEESNSYNEQFF	-	15	-	TRBV6-4	TRBJ2-1
TGTGCCAGCAGTGAAAATGGTGGGGTGATAGGGCAGTTCTTC	CASSENGGVIGQFF	-	14	few	TRBV2	TRBJ2-1
TGTGCCAGCTCACCACCGGGACTAGCGGGAGGTCCCTACAATGAGCAGTTCTTC	CASSPPGLAGGPYNEQFF	TRBD2	18	-	TRBV18	TRBJ2-1
TGTGCCAGCAGTTTGCGGGGACAGGGGGCGAAAAACATTCAGTACTTC	CASSLRGQGAKNIQYF	TRBD1	16	few	TRBV27	TRBJ2-4
TGTGCCAGCAGCCCCGGGACTAGCGTGACGCAGTATTTT	CASSPGTSVTQYF	TRBD2	13	-	TRBV3-1/TRBV3-2	TRBJ2-3
TGTGCCAGCACCTCTTGGGGGTCCCCTTCAACCTTC	CASTSWGSPSTF	-	12	-	TRBV27	TRBJ1-2
TGTGCCAGTAACGAAGGCGGTAGTTGGGGCCTCAATCAGCCCCAGCATTTT	CASNEGGSWGLNQPQHF	-	17	-	TRBV19	TRBJ1-5
TGTGCCAGCAGCCAAGATTACGTCTGGAATCATGAGCCCCAGCATTTT	CASSQDYVWNHEPQHF	-	16	-	TRBV3-1/TRBV3-2	TRBJ1-5
TGTGCCAGCAGTTACTCGTCTAGCGGATTTCAGTACTTC	CASSYSSSGFQYF	TRBD2	13	-	TRBV6-2/TRBV6-3	TRBJ2-4
TGTGCCAGCAGTGAATCCAGCGGGGGCTACGAGCAGTACTTC	CASSESSGGYEQYF	TRBD2	14	-	TRBV25-1	TRBJ2-7
TGTGCCAGCAGTGAGCCCCGTCGCCGGGGGAATCTCTATGGCTACACCTTC	CASSEPRRRGNLYGYTF	-	17	-	TRBV6-1	TRBJ1-2
TGTGCCAGCAGTGATGGGACCCTTAATGAAAAACTGTTTTTT	CASSDGTLNEKLFF	-	14	-	TRBV2	TRBJ1-4